This T cell receptor (beta chain) came from a study of OX40 agonist ivuxolimab in advanced cancers. Trimming removed 4 bases from V and 0 bases from J, with 10 bases in between. Germline CDR1 and CDR2: SGHNT and YYREEE (reference sequence). The CDR3 contains 14 residues. Produced via immunoSEQ multiplex PCR; TCRdb's table is partial and in-frame only. The data show approximately 69,000 clones, 70% to 90% seen once. On this clone: Other DNA sequences in this specimen translate into the identical CDR3.

The chain carries TRBV5-4 and TRBJ1-2, with D possibly TRBD1 on 6 matching bases. This sequence originates from an adult with an advanced solid tumor such as melanoma, head and neck, liver or kidney cancer. The sequencing used CD4+ or CD8+ T cells sorted from blood, collected in a trial of the OX40 agonist ivuxolimab. The CDR3 nucleotides are TGTGCCAGCAGCCCCGGACAGACTAACTATGGCTACACCTTC. Residues: CASSPGQTNYGYTF.